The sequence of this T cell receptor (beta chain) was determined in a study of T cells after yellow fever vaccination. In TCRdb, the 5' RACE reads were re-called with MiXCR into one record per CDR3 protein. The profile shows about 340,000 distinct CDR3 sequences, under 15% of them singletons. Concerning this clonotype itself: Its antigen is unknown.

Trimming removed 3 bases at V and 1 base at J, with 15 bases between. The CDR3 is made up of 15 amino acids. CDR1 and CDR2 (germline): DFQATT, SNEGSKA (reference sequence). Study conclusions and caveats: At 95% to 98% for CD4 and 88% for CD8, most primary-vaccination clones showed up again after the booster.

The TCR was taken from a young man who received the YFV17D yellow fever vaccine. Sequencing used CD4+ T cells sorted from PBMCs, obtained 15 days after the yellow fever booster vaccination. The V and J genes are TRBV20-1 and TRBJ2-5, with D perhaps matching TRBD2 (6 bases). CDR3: CSASPLERAQETQYF. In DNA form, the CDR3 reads TGCAGTGCTAGTCCCCTAGAGCGGGCCCAAGAGACCCAGTACTTC.